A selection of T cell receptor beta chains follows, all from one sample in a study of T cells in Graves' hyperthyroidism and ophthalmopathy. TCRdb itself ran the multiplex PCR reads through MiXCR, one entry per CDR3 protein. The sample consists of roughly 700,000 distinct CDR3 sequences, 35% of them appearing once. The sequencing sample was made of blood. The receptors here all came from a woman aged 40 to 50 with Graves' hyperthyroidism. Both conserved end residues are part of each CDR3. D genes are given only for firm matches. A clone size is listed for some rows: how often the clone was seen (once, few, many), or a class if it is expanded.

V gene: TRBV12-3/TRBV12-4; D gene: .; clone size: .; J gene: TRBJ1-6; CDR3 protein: CASTWTENSPLHF; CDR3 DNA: TGTGCCAGCACCTGGACAGAGAATTCACCCCTCCACTTT
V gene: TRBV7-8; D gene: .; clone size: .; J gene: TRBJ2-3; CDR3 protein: CASSLVAGMGTDTQYF; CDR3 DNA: TGTGCCAGCAGCTTAGTCGCGGGGATGGGAACAGATACGCAGTATTTT
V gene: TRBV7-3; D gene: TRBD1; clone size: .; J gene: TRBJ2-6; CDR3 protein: CASSPQGVSGANVLTF; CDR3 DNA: TGTGCCAGCAGCCCACAGGGGGTCTCTGGGGCCAACGTCCTGACTTTC
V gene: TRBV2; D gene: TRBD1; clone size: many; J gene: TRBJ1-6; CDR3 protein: CASSLDRGNSPLHF; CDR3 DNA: TGTGCCAGCAGTCTGGACAGGGGTAATTCACCCCTCCACTTT
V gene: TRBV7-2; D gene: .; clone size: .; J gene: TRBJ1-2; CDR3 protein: CASSPRFGVSAYGYTF; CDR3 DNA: TGTGCCAGCAGCCCAAGGTTTGGGGTTTCGGCCTATGGCTACACCTTC
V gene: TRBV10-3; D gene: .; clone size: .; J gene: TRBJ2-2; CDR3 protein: CAHGPGSNTGELFF; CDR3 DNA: TGTGCCCATGGCCCAGGCTCGAACACCGGGGAGCTGTTTTTT
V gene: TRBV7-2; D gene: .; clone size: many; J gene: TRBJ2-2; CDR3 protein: CASSLTGGHTGELFF; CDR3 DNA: TGTGCCAGCAGCTTAACGGGCGGGCACACCGGGGAGCTGTTTTTT
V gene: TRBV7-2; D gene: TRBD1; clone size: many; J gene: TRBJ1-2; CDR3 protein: CASSSRQGDGYTF; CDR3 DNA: TGTGCCAGCAGCTCACGGCAGGGGGATGGCTACACCTTC
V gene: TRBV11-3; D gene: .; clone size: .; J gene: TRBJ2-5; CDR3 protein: CASSLKRGLRVTQYF; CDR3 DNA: TGTGCCAGCAGCTTAAAACGGGGACTTCGGGTGACCCAGTACTTC
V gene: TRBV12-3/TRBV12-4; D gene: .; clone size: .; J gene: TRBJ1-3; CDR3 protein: CASSTWDSRSGNTIYF; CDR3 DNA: TGTGCCAGCAGTACGTGGGACTCCCGCTCTGGAAACACCATATATTTT
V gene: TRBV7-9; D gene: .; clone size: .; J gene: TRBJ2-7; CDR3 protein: CASSLAQGRLRGSQYF; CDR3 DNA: TGTGCCAGCAGCTTAGCCCAGGGGCGCCTACGAGGTTCCCAGTACTTC
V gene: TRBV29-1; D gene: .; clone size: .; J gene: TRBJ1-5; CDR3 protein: CSVSNGDNQPQHF; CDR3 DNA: TGCAGCGTCTCAAACGGGGATAACCAGCCCCAGCATTTT
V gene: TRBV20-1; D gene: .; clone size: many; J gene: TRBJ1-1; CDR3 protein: CSASAFLNTEAFF; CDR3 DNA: TGCAGTGCTAGTGCTTTCCTCAACACTGAAGCTTTCTTT
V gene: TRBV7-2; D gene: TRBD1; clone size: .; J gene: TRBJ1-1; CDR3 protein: CASGYRGNTEAFF; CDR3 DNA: TGTGCCAGCGGCTACAGGGGGAACACTGAAGCTTTCTTT
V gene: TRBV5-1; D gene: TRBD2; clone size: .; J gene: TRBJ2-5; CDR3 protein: CASSQTYSGKETQYF; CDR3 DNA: TGCGCCAGCAGCCAAACTTATAGCGGGAAAGAGACCCAGTACTTC
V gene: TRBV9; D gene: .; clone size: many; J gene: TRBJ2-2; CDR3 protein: CASTEAPNTGELFF; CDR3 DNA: TGTGCCAGCACCGAGGCCCCGAACACCGGGGAGCTGTTTTTT
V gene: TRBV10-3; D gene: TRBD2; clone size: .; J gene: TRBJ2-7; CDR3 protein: CAISEREVSYEQYF; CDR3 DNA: TGTGCCATCAGTGAGCGGGAGGTCTCCTACGAGCAGTACTTC
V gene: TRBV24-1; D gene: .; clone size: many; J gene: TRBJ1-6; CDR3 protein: CATSEDSYNSPLHF; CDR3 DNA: TGTGCCACCAGTGAGGACAGTTATAATTCACCCCTCCACTTT
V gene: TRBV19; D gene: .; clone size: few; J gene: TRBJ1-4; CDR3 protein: CASSMGGATNEKLFF; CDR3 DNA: TGTGCCAGTAGTATGGGAGGGGCAACTAATGAAAAACTGTTTTTT
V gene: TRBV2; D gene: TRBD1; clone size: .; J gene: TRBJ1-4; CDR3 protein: CASKGGASPSNEKLFF; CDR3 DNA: TGTGCCAGCAAAGGGGGCGCCTCTCCTAGTAATGAAAAACTGTTTTTT
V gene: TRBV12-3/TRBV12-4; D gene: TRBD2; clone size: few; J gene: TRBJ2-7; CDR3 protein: CASLPWRGRGGQSYEQYF; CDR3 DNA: TGTGCCAGCTTACCATGGAGGGGACGGGGGGGCCAGTCCTACGAGCAGTACTTC
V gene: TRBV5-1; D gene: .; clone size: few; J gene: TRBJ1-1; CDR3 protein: CASSRDSANTEAFF; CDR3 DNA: TGCGCCAGCAGCCGCGACAGCGCGAACACTGAAGCTTTCTTT
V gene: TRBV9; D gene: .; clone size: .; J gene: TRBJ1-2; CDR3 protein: CASSPWGGVIRDGYTF; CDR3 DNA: TGTGCCAGCAGCCCCTGGGGAGGGGTAATAAGGGATGGCTACACCTTC
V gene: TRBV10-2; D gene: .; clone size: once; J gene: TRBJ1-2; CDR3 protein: CASSPPRGSAHGYTF; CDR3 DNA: TGTGCCAGCTCACCACCGCGGGGCTCGGCTCATGGCTACACCTTC
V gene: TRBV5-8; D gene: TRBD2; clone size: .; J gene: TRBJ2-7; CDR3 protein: CASSSGGLAGPYEQYF; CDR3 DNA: TGTGCCAGCAGCTCCGGCGGACTAGCGGGCCCCTACGAGCAGTACTTC
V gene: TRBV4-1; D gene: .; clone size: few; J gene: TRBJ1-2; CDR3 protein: CASSQELQLGYGYTF; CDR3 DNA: TGCGCCAGCAGCCAAGAACTACAGTTGGGCTATGGCTACACCTTC
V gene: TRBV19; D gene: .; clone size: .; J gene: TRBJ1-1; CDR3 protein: CASSMGGPFMNTEAFF; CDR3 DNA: TGTGCCAGTAGTATGGGCGGACCGTTCATGAACACTGAAGCTTTCTTT
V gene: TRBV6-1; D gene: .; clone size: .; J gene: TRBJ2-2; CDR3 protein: CASTAQGGTGELFF; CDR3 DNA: TGTGCCAGCACTGCACAGGGCGGAACCGGGGAGCTGTTTTTT
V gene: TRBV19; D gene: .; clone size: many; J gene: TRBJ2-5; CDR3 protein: CASSTEWDGNQETQYF; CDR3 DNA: TGTGCCAGTAGTACGGAATGGGACGGCAACCAAGAGACCCAGTACTTC
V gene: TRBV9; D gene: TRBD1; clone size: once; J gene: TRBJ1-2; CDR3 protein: CASRPSQGFYGYTF; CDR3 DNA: TGTGCCAGCAGGCCCTCACAGGGGTTCTATGGCTACACCTTC